This T cell receptor beta chain emerged from a study of CD4 T cells in relation to SARS-CoV-2 and coronaviruses. Concerning this clone itself: Its antigen is undetermined.

Before the COVID-19 pandemic, during about 2010-2018, CD4+ T cells were taken from unexposed donors. After about 11 days of culture, CD4+ T cells were isolated. Whole-study results and caveats: This crossreactivity analysis covered spike protein alone, no other viral proteins.

Deletions cut 6 bases from V and 0 bases from J, with 11 bases between. The germline V gene encodes CDR1 MNHEY and CDR2 SVGAGI. The CDR3 is made up of 14 amino acids. Generated by immunoSEQ multiplex PCR, the TCRdb table keeps only in-frame clones and is missing some. Here the sample spans just over 15,000 clones, 60% to 80% being singletons. This chain uses TRBV6-5 with TRBJ1-2, with unresolved D. This sequence was found in a human donor in good health. Sequenced sample: CD4+ T cells from PBMCs, cultured in vitro. CDR3 sequence: CASRVLAANYGYTF. The CDR3 DNA is TGTGCCAGCAGGGTACTAGCGGCTAACTATGGCTACACCTTC.